One and the same sample provided the 21 T cell receptor beta chains below, sequenced in a study of OX40 agonist ivuxolimab in advanced cancers. TCRdb's copy holds only in-frame clones and misses some; the assay was immunoSEQ multiplex PCR. The table shows roughly 140,000 clones, with under 95% occurring only once. Sequences were derived from CD4+ or CD8+ T cells sorted from blood, sampled in a trial of the OX40 agonist ivuxolimab. These receptors were collected from an adult with an advanced solid tumor such as melanoma, head and neck, liver or kidney cancer.

This clone appeared a single time. The rearrangement joins TRBV6-6 to TRBJ2-7; D may be TRBD1 (6 bases). Germline values: CDR1 MNHNY, CDR2 SVGAGI (reference sequence). The CDR3 sequence is 15 residues long. With 2 bases removed from V and 1 base from J, the gap between germline ends came to 12 bases. CDR3 nucleotide sequence: TGTGCCAGCAGTTACAACGAGGACAGTTCCTACGAGCAGTACTTC. Translated: CASSYNEDSSYEQYF.

The chain has TRBV5-4 and TRBJ2-5; 10 bases fit TRBD2. Looked up from germline, CDR1 is SGHNT and CDR2 is YYREEE (reference sequence). The V gene end was trimmed by 2 bases and the J gene end by 7 bases; junction bases not matched to a gene: 11. This CDR3 is built from 16 residues. CDR3 coding DNA: TGTGCCAGCAGCTTAAATGGACTAGCGGCGGTTCGGACCCAGTACTTC. Amino acid sequence: CASSLNGLAAVRTQYF.

This chain links TRBV6-6 with TRBJ2-4; possibly TRBD1 for D (6 bases). CDR1 MNHNY and CDR2 SVGAGI come from the germline V gene (reference sequence). Trimming took off 8 bases at V and 0 bases at J, with 8 bases between the two ends. The CDR3 extends over 13 amino acids. CDR3 nucleotide sequence: TGTGCCAGCTGGACAGAAGCCAAAAACATTCAGTACTTC. Translation gives CASWTEAKNIQYF.

The CDR3 nucleotides read TGTGCCATCAGTGAGGACGGCCCCTACGAGCAGTACTTC. Amino acids: CAISEDGPYEQYF. This chain joins TRBV10-3 and TRBJ2-7; D is unresolved. This CDR3 is 13 amino acids long. Germline V gives CDR1 ENHRY, CDR2 SYGVKD. Trimming removed 2 bases at V and 2 bases at J, with 7 bases between.

The chain couples TRBV19 to TRBJ1-1; D call uncertain. The germline gives CDR1 LNHDA, CDR2 SQIVND (reference sequence). The CDR3 runs 15 residues. V dropped 3 bases and J dropped 2 bases, with 13 bases sitting between them. CDR3 residues: CASSMLGRLNTEAFF. For the CDR3, the DNA is TGTGCCAGTAGTATGTTAGGACGGTTAAACACTGAAGCTTTCTTT.

The rearrangement uses TRBV5-1 and TRBJ2-5; 8 positions agree with TRBD1. The CDR3 is 16 residues long. Trimming cost V 3 bases and J 4 bases; bases outside gene matches: 11. Germline lookup yields CDR1 SGHRS and CDR2 YFSETQ. CDR3 loop: CASSSGQEVFSETQYF. CDR3 sequence (DNA): TGCGCCAGCAGCTCGGGACAGGAGGTCTTTTCAGAGACCCAGTACTTC. Based on the CDR3 plus reference TRBV5-1 and TRBJ2-5, the full variable domain is KAGVTQTPRYLIKTRGQQVTLSCSPISGHRSVSWYQQTPGQGLQFLFEYFSETQRNKGNFPGRFSGRQFSNSRSEMNVSTLELGDSALYLCASSSGQEVFSETQYFGPGTRLLVL.

The genes are TRBV2 and TRBJ2-7; 9 nucleotides agree with TRBD1. The CDR3 extends over 13 amino acids. J lost 3 bases, V lost 5 bases, and 2 bases had no gene match. Per the germline V gene, CDR1 is SNHLY and CDR2 is FYNNEI. The CDR3 DNA reads as TGTGCCAGCAGTAAGGGACAGGGCTACGAGCAGTACTTC. Amino acid sequence: CASSKGQGYEQYF.

The chain carries TRBV5-1 and TRBJ2-3, with 8 bases aligning to TRBD1. Germline-derived CDR1 and CDR2 are SGHRS and YFSETQ. With 4 bases clipped from V and 2 bases from J, the junction kept 9 bases outside the gene matches. The CDR3 totals 16 residues. Here the CDR3 reads CASSPRAGGFTDTQYF. The CDR3 nucleotides read TGCGCCAGCAGCCCGAGGGCAGGGGGCTTCACAGATACGCAGTATTTT.

This rearrangement joins TRBV5-1 to TRBJ2-1; D gene ambiguous. Trimming pared 0 bases from V and 2 bases from J, leaving 6 bases between. CDR1 and CDR2 from the germline V gene are SGHRS and YFSETQ. The CDR3 runs 14 residues. The CDR3 DNA sequence: TGCGCCAGCAGCTTGGGTGTTGCCTACAATGAGCAGTTCTTC. Its protein is CASSLGVAYNEQFF.

The V call is TRBV4-1, the J call TRBJ1-4; TRBD1 matches at 8 bases. After removal of 4 bases from V and 5 bases from J, the junction contained 9 bases not matched to a gene. The CDR3 consists of 16 residues. Germline V gene sequence: CDR1 MGHRA, CDR2 YSYEKL. The CDR3 nucleotides read TGCGCCAGCAGCCTATCCCCCGGACAGGGCAATGAAAAACTGTTTTTT. Encoded protein: CASSLSPGQGNEKLFF.

The chain is built from TRBV7-2 and TRBJ2-6, with a tentative D call TRBD2 (5 bases). Trimming took 5 bases from V and 4 from J, leaving 12 bases between them. The CDR3 extends over 15 amino acids. From germline, CDR1 is SGHTA and CDR2 FQGNSA. CDR3 in amino acids: CASSPGIDGANVLTF. CDR3 nucleotide sequence: TGTGCCAGCAGCCCGGGAATCGACGGGGCCAACGTCCTGACTTTC.

The V call is TRBV5-1, the J call TRBJ2-7; TRBD1 matches 7 bases. The CDR3 loop spans 15 amino acids. The J segment lost 2 bases and the V segment lost 0 bases, leaving 5 bases of the junction unmatched. The germline CDR1 and CDR2 sequences are SGHRS and YFSETQ. CDR3 DNA sequence: TGCGCCAGCAGCTTGGGAGGGACAGCGACCTACGAGCAGTACTTC. This encodes CASSLGGTATYEQYF.

V usage is TRBV29-1 and J usage is TRBJ1-3; no reliable D call. Germline loops: CDR1 SQVTM, CDR2 ANQGSEA. CDR3 length: 15 residues. Trimming left V 7 bases short and J 0 bases short, with 16 bases between. This CDR3 reads CSAIPLTRSGNTIYF. The CDR3 DNA reads TGCAGCGCAATCCCGCTTACACGCTCTGGAAACACCATATATTTT.

This rearrangement joins TRBV7-9 to TRBJ2-7; the D is unclear. The germline V gene encodes CDR1 SEHNR and CDR2 FQNEAQ (reference sequence). Trimming removed 6 bases from V and 3 bases from J, with 15 bases in between. This CDR3 is built from 14 residues. This CDR3 is CASSNYNSVYEQYF. DNA for the CDR3: TGTGCCAGCAGTAATTATAATTCCGTCTACGAGCAGTACTTC.

J is TRBJ1-5 and V is TRBV27; D call uncertain. Trimming removed 2 bases at V and 4 bases at J, with 9 bases between. Germline V gene sequence: CDR1 MNHEY, CDR2 SMNVEV (reference sequence). The CDR3 consists of 14 residues. The CDR3: CASSLGQTNQPQHF. The CDR3 nucleotides read TGTGCCAGCAGTTTAGGGCAGACAAATCAGCCCCAGCATTTT.

The chain carries TRBV4-3 and TRBJ2-1; 9 positions match TRBD2. From germline, CDR1 is LGHNA and CDR2 YSLEER. Trimming removed 0 bases from V and 7 bases from J; junction bases left unmatched: 13. This CDR3 is built from 18 residues. The CDR3 protein is CASSQEGASSGVRNEQFF. The CDR3 DNA reads as TGCGCCAGCAGCCAAGAGGGAGCGTCTAGCGGGGTTAGGAATGAGCAGTTCTTC.

The table lists this clone with a count of one. The chain links TRBV4-1 to TRBJ2-1; D call uncertain. V dropped 0 bases and J dropped 0 bases, with 9 bases sitting between them. The germline V gene encodes CDR1 MGHRA and CDR2 YSYEKL. The CDR3 contains 16 residues. The CDR3 region is CASSQDVRRSYNEQFF. For the CDR3, the DNA is TGCGCCAGCAGCCAAGATGTGCGGCGCTCCTACAATGAGCAGTTCTTC.

This chain links TRBV12-5 with TRBJ1-6; TRBD1 is a possible D gene (5 bases). The V end lost 5 bases, the J end lost 3 bases, and 11 bases lay between the germline ends. The CDR3 spans 15 residues. Germline V lookup: CDR1 LGHNT, CDR2 FRNRAP. CDR3 bases: TGTGCTAGTGGTCCCCGGGACGGCTATAATTCACCCCTCCACTTT. It encodes CASGPRDGYNSPLHF.

This clone came up once. The genes are TRBV7-2 and TRBJ1-4, with TRBD1 matching 7 bases. The CDR3 has 19 residues. Unmatched junction bases numbered 17, after V lost 5 bases and J lost 2 bases. Per the germline V gene, CDR1 is SGHTA and CDR2 is FQGNSA. The CDR3 nucleotides read TGTGCCAGCAGCCCTCACAGGGGAGTTATCGGTGTCACTAATGAAAAACTGTTTTTT. Protein sequence: CASSPHRGVIGVTNEKLFF.

This chain links TRBV11-2 with TRBJ1-1; TRBD1 matches at 7 bases. V was pared by 3 bases and J by 1 base, with 5 bases of the junction left unmatched. This CDR3 contains 15 residues. Looked up from germline, CDR1 is SGHAT and CDR2 is FQNNGV. CDR3 sequence (DNA): TGTGCCAGCAGCTTGGGGACAGTAGCGAACACTGAAGCTTTCTTT. It is translated as CASSLGTVANTEAFF.

The gene calls are TRBV5-1 and TRBJ1-3, with D hard to call. The CDR3 loop spans 14 amino acids. CDR1 and CDR2 (germline): SGHRS, YFSETQ. Deletions cut 0 bases from V and 1 base from J, with 5 bases between. CDR3 coding DNA: TGCGCCAGCAGCTTGGAAGGGTCTGGAAACACCATATATTTT. Translating gives CASSLEGSGNTIYF.